These 13 T cell receptor beta chains came from one sample sequenced in a study of T cell clones after liver transplantation (dated by TCRdb to the late 2010s). Receptor amplification or capture employed the immunoSEQ multiplex PCR assay. TCRdb retrieved this table from immuneACCESS and kept in-frame rearrangements only. Not all clones are present; in checked studies, unresolved V genes account for under half, and no reason is known for the remainder. The sample table shows about 70,000 clones, and under 90% are seen once. The ten largest clones represent roughly 0.87% of the sample. The material was CD4+ T cells from blood, obtained 12 months after liver transplant. The receptors were sampled from a human patient who received a liver transplant. After a transplant, some of the T cells may come from the graft donor.

The chain uses TRBV7-3 and TRBJ2-5; 8 nucleotides match TRBD2. Trimming removed 5 bases from V and 2 bases from J; junction bases left unmatched: 7. The CDR3 sequence is 15 residues long. Germline-derived CDR1 and CDR2 are SGHTA and FQGTGA. CDR3 in DNA: TGTGCCAGCAGCCCAACCGGGACTAGACAAGAGACCCAGTACTTC. This gives the protein CASSPTGTRQETQYF.

V is TRBV19 and J is TRBJ2-6; tentatively, D is TRBD1 or TRBD2 (6 bases each). The germline gives CDR1 LNHDA, CDR2 SQIVND (reference sequence). Trimming removed 1 base from V and 2 bases from J, with 30 bases in between. The CDR3 sequence is 23 residues long. CDR3 bases: TGTGCCAGTAGTATAGCCCAGCGGGTTAAACAGGGATCTCTTGGGGCTGGGGCCAACGTCCTGACTTTC. This gives the protein CASSIAQRVKQGSLGAGANVLTF.

This chain links TRBV25-1 with TRBJ2-7; a possible D gene is TRBD1 (6 bases). Germline CDR1 and CDR2: MGHDK and SYGVNS. V lost 0 bases and J 5 bases, leaving 11 bases between the germline ends. The CDR3 extends over 14 amino acids. The CDR3 reads CASSEYTGSDEQYF. CDR3 bases: TGTGCCAGCAGTGAATATACAGGGTCGGACGAGCAGTACTTC.

The V gene is TRBV14, the J gene TRBJ2-1; TRBD2 agrees at 7 bases. V shed 4 bases and J 3 bases; nucleotides not matched to a gene: 3. There are 14 residues in the CDR3. Germline CDR1 is SGHDN and CDR2 is FVKESK. CDR3 nucleotide sequence: TGTGCCAGCAGCCGCCGGGACTACTACAATGAGCAGTTCTTC. This codes for CASSRRDYYNEQFF.

The chain employs TRBV28 and TRBJ2-7; 8 bases fit TRBD2. V shed 1 base, J shed 2 bases, and the junction held 13 bases outside the gene matches. Germline V gives CDR1 MDHEN, CDR2 SYDVKM. This CDR3 contains 18 residues. CDR3 protein: CASSLSVLREVPPYEQYF. The CDR3 nucleotides read TGTGCCAGCAGTTTATCAGTGCTGCGGGAGGTCCCTCCCTACGAGCAGTACTTC.

The chain couples TRBV29-1 to TRBJ2-6; D gene ambiguous. The germline V gene encodes CDR1 SQVTM and CDR2 ANQGSEA. Trimming stripped 2 bases from V and 4 bases from J, with 9 bases between. The CDR3 runs to 14 residues. The CDR3 sequence is CSVEKGLGANVLTF. In DNA, the CDR3 is TGCAGCGTTGAAAAAGGGCTGGGGGCCAACGTCCTGACTTTC.

This chain uses TRBV29-1 with TRBJ2-7; 7 bases align to TRBD1. The length of the CDR3 is 12 residues. Germline loops: CDR1 SQVTM, CDR2 ANQGSEA. The trim removed 6 bases at V and 7 bases at J, leaving 9 bases unmatched. CDR3 residues: CSVGRTGYEQYF. The CDR3 nucleotides are TGCAGCGTCGGTCGGACAGGTTATGAGCAGTACTTC.

The V and J genes are TRBV20-1 and TRBJ2-7; TRBD1 is a possible D gene (5 bases). Between the trimmed V and J ends, which lost 6 bases and 4 bases, there was a span of 7 bases. CDR1 and CDR2 (germline): DFQATT, SNEGSKA (reference sequence). The CDR3 spans 10 residues. CDR3 in amino acids: CSATAYEQYF. The CDR3 DNA reads TGCAGTGCGACAGCTTACGAGCAGTACTTC.

This clone has only one observation. The chain has TRBV9 and TRBJ2-7, with TRBD1 matching over 9 bases. There are 16 residues in the CDR3. V lost 0 bases to trimming and J lost 5 bases; unmatched junction nucleotides: 9. Germline assignment: CDR1 SGDLS and CDR2 YYNGEE. The DNA of the CDR3 is TGTGCCAGCAGCGTAGAGGGGACAGGGAAAATACACGAGCAGTACTTC. Its protein product is CASSVEGTGKIHEQYF. The complete variable domain, with remaining parts taken from reference TRBV9 and TRBJ2-7, reads DSGVTQTPKHLITATGQRVTLRCSPRSGDLSVYWYQQSLDQGLQFLIQYYNGEERAKGNILERFSAQQFPDLHSELNLSSLELGDSALYFCASSVEGTGKIHEQYFGPGTRLTVT.

In nucleotides, the CDR3 is TGTGCCAGCAGCCAGACCCACTCCCGACACCCGAACACTGAAGCTTTCTTT. Encoded protein: CASSQTHSRHPNTEAFF. The V call is TRBV14, the J call TRBJ1-1; D unclear. Trimming removed 3 bases from V and 1 base from J, with 18 bases in between. The germline V gene has CDR1 SGHDN and CDR2 FVKESK. This CDR3 contains 17 residues.

V gene TRBV15 combines with J gene TRBJ2-7, with 7 bases fitting TRBD1. The V segment lost 3 bases and the J segment 5 bases; nucleotides outside the gene matches: 10. CDR3 size: 15 residues. CDR1 is LNHNV, CDR2 YYDKDF, per germline (reference sequence). CDR3 nucleotides: TGTGCCACCAGCAGGGCGAGCAGGGGGATCGACGAGCAGTACTTC. As protein: CATSRASRGIDEQYF.

This chain joins TRBV19 and TRBJ1-5; 7 bases line up with TRBD1. After removal of 9 bases from V and 4 bases from J, the junction contained 9 bases not matched to a gene. The CDR3 loop spans 14 amino acids. Germline V gene lookup returns CDR1 LNHDA and CDR2 SQIVND (reference sequence). This chain's CDR3 is CASVSGTENQPQHF. The CDR3, as DNA: TGTGCCAGCGTGTCCGGGACAGAGAATCAGCCCCAGCATTTT.

Here the CDR3 reads CASSKDRANTEAFF. The CDR3 DNA sequence: TGTGCCAGTAGTAAGGACAGGGCCAACACTGAAGCTTTCTTT. V gene TRBV19 combines with J gene TRBJ1-1, with TRBD1 matching over 8 bases. Germline V CDR1 and CDR2: LNHDA, SQIVND (reference sequence). The ends lost 4 bases at V and 2 bases at J; junction bases unmatched: 3. The CDR3 runs to 14 residues.